The entry that follows covers one T cell receptor (beta chain) sequence. Antigen specificity is unknown. Germline is not matched at one junction end, which may reflect a read error. This CDR3 is 13 amino acids long. Looked up from germline, CDR1 is SQVTM and CDR2 is ANQGSEA. Primers: 60 Vbeta forward and 13 Jbeta reverse. Here immunoSEQ multiplex PCR was the method, and the copy in TCRdb shows in-frame clones only, minus some. The sample records roughly 110,000 clones, over 70% being singletons. This record comes from a study of cytomegalovirus exposure and HLA in healthy donors. The donors comprised healthy bone marrow donors. Overall study results and limits: Later analysis showed TCR association rates varying by HLA locus, highest for DRB1 and lowest for HLA-C.

The chain links TRBV29-1 to TRBJ2-7; TRBD1 agrees at 9 bases. The receptor's source is a female donor in good health and CMV-seronegative. Sequenced input: PBMCs. In nucleotides, the CDR3 is TGCAGCGTTGGGACAGGGGAATCCTACGGGCAGTACTTC. This translates into CSVGTGESYGQYF.